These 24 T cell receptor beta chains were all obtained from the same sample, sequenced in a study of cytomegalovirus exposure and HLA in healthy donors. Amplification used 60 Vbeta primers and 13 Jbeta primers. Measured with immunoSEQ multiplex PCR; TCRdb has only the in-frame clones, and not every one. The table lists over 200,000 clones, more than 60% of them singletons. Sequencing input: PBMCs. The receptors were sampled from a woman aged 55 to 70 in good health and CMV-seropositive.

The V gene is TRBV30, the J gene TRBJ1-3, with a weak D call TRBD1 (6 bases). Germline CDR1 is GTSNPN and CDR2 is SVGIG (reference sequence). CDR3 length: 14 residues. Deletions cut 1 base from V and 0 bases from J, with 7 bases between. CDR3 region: CAWSEGGSGNTIYF. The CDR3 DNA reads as TGTGCCTGGAGTGAAGGGGGCTCTGGAAACACCATATATTTT.

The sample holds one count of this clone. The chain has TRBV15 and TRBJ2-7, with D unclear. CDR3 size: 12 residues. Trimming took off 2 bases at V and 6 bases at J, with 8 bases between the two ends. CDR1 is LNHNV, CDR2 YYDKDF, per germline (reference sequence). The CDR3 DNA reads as TGTGCCACCAGCAGACAGGATTCCGAGCAGTACTTC. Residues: CATSRQDSEQYF.

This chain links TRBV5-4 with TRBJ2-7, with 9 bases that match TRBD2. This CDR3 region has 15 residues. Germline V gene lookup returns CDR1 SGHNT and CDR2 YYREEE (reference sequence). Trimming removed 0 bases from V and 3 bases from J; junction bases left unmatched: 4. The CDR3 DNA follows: TGTGCCAGCAGCTTGGCGGCTAGCGGGATCTACGAGCAGTACTTC. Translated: CASSLAASGIYEQYF.

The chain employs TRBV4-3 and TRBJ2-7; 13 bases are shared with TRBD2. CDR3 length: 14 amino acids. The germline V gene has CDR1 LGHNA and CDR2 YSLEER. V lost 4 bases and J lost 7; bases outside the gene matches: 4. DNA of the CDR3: TGCGCCAGCAGCCCACTAGCGGGGGGGCAAGAGCAGTACTTC. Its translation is CASSPLAGGQEQYF.

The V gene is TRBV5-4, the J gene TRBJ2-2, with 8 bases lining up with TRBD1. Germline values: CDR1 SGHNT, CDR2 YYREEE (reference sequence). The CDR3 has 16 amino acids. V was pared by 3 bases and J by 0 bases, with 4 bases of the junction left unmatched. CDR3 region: CASSSRTGTNTGELFF. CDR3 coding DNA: TGTGCCAGCAGCTCCCGGACAGGGACGAACACCGGGGAGCTGTTTTTT.

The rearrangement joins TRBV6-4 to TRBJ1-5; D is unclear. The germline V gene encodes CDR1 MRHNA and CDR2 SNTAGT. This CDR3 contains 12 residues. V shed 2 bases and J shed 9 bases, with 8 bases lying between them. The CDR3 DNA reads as TGTGCCAGCAGTGACCCCCTTTGGCCCCAGCATTTT. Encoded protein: CASSDPLWPQHF.

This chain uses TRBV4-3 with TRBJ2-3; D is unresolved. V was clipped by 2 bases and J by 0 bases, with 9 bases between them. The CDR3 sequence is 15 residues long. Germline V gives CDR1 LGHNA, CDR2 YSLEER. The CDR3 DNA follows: TGCGCCAGCAGCCAATTAGCAGCTAGCACAGATACGCAGTATTTT. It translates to CASSQLAASTDTQYF.

The CDR3: CASSLSQSEETQYF. The CDR3 nucleotides read TGCGCCAGCAGCTTGTCACAGTCAGAAGAGACCCAGTACTTC. This chain joins TRBV5-1 and TRBJ2-5, with D unresolved. Germline CDR1 SGHRS, CDR2 YFSETQ. The CDR3 is 14 amino acids. The germline V and J ends were trimmed by 1 base and 3 bases, with 10 bases remaining between them.

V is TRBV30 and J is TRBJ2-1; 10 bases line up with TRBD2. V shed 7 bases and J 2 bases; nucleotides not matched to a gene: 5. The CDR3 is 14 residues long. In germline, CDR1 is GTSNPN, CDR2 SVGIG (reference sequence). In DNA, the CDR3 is TGTGCCTCCAGGCTAGCGGGAGCCTACAATGAGCAGTTCTTC. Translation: CASRLAGAYNEQFF. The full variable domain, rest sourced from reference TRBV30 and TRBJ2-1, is SQTIHQWPATLVQPVGSPLSLECTVEGTSNPNLYWYRQAAGRGLQLLFYSVGIGQISSEVPQNLSASRPQDRQFILSSKKLLLSDSGFYLCASRLAGAYNEQFFGPGTRLTVL.

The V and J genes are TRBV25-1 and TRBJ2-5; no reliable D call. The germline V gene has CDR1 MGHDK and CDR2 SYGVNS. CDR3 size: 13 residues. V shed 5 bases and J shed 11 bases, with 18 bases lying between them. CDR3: CASSPRKRAKQYF. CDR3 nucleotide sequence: TGTGCCAGCAGTCCCCGTAAGCGTGCGAAGCAGTACTTC.

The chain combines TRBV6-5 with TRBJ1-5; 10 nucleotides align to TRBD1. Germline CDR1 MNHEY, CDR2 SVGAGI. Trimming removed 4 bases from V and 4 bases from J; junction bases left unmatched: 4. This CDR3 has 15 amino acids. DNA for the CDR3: TGTGCCAGCAGTTGGGACAGGGGAGGTAATCAGCCCCAGCATTTT. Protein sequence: CASSWDRGGNQPQHF.

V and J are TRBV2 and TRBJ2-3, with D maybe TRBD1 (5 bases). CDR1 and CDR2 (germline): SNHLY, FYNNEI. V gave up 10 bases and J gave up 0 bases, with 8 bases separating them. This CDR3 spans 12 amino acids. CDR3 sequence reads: CATRQSTDTQYF. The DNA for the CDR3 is TGTGCCACCAGACAGAGCACAGATACGCAGTATTTT.

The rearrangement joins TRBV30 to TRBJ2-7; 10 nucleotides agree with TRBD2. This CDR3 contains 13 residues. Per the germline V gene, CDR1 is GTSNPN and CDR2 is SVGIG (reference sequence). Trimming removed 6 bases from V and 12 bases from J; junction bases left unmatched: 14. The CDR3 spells CACGGASGSPRYF. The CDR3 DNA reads TGTGCCTGCGGGGGGGCTAGCGGGAGCCCTCGGTACTTC.

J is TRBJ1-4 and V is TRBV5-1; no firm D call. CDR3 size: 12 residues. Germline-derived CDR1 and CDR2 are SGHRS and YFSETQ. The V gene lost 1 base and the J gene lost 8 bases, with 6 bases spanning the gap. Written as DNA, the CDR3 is TGCGCCAGCAGCTTGAGTCGGGAAAAACTGTTTTTT. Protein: CASSLSREKLFF.

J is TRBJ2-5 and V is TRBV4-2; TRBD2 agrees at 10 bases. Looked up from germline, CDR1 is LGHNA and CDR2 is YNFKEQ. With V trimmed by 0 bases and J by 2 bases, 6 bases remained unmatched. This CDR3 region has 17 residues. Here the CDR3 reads CASSQELAAGGQETQYF. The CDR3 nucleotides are TGTGCCAGCAGCCAAGAGTTGGCAGCGGGGGGGCAAGAGACCCAGTACTTC.

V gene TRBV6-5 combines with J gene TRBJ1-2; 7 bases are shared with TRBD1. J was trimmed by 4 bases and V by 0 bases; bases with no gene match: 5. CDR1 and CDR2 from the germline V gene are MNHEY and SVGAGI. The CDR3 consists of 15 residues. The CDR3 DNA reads TGTGCCAGCAGTTACTCGGGGACAGTTTTCTATGGCTACACCTTC. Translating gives CASSYSGTVFYGYTF.

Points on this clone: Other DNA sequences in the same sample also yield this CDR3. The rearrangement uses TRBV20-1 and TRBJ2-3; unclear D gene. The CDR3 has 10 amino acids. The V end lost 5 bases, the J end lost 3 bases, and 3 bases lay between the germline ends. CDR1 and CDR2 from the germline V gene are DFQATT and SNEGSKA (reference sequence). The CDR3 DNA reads TGCAGTGCTCAAACAGATACGCAGTATTTT. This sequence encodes CSAQTDTQYF.

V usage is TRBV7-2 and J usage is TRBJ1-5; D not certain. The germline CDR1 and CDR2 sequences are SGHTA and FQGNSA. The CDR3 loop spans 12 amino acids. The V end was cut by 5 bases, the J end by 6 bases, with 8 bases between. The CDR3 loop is CASSPFGQPQHF. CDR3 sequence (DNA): TGTGCCAGCAGCCCCTTCGGTCAGCCCCAGCATTTT. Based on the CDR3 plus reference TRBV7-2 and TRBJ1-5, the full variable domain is GAGVSQSPSNKVTEKGKDVELRCDPISGHTALYWYRQSLGQGLEFLIYFQGNSAPDKSGLPSDRFSAERTGGSVSTLTIQRTQQEDSAVYLCASSPFGQPQHFGDGTRLSIL.

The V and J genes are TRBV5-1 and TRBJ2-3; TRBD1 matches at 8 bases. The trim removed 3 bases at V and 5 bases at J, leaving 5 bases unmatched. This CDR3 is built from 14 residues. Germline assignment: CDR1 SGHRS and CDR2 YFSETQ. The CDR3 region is CASSSGQGLDTQYF. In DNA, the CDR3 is TGCGCCAGCAGCTCAGGACAGGGTTTAGATACGCAGTATTTT.

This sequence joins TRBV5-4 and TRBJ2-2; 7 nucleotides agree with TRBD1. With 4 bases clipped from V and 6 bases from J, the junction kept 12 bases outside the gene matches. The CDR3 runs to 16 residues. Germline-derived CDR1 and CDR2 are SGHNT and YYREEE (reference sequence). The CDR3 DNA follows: TGTGCCAGCAGCGACCGAAGAGGGACAGACCCCGGGGAGCTGTTTTTT. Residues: CASSDRRGTDPGELFF.

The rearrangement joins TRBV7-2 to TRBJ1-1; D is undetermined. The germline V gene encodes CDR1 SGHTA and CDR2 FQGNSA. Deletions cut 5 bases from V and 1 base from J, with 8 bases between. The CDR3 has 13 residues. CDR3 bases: TGTGCCAGCAGCCGTCGACAGAACACTGAAGCTTTCTTT. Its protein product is CASSRRQNTEAFF.

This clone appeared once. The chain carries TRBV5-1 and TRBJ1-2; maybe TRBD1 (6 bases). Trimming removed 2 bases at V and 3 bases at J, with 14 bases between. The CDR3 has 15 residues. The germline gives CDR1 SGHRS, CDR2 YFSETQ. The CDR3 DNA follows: TGCGCCAGCAGCTTTTCCTACCCAGGGGACTATGGCTACACCTTC. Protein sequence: CASSFSYPGDYGYTF.

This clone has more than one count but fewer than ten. The CDR3, as DNA: TGTGCCGTGGGACACGAACGCACTGAAGCTTTCTTT. It encodes CAVGHERTEAFF. This chain connects TRBV18 to TRBJ1-1, with a weak D call TRBD1 (6 bases). Trimming shortened V by 11 bases and J by 4 bases, and 14 bases separated the two germline ends. This CDR3 is built from 12 residues. Germline V gene lookup returns CDR1 KGHSH and CDR2 LQKENI.

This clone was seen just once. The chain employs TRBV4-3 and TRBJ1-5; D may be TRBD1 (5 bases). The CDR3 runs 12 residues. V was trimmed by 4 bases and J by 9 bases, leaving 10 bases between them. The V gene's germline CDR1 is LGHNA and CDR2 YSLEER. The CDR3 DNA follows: TGCGCCAGCAGCCTGCCCGGGGGGCCCCAGCATTTT. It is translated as CASSLPGGPQHF.